This is a list of T cell receptor beta chains from one sample in a study of Ad26.COV2.S vaccination and SARS-CoV-2 variants. TCRdb's table, derived via immunoSEQ multiplex PCR, lists solely in-frame clones and lacks some. The sample carries 150,000 to 200,000 clones, roughly nine tenths recorded once. Source: peripheral blood, taken after recovery from COVID-19. The receptors derive from a human donor who had recovered from COVID-19. CDR3s include the opening cysteine and the closing phenylalanine or tryptophan. Each record gives: D gene, clone size, V gene, J gene, CDR3 protein, CDR3 DNA. D genes are given only for firm matches. A row's size may be missing; if present it is once, few, many or a size class.

D gene: TRBD1
clone size: -
V gene: TRBV6-6
J gene: TRBJ2-7
CDR3 protein: CASSPRDSRSNEQYF
CDR3 DNA: TGTGCCAGCAGTCCCCGGGACAGCCGTTCCAACGAGCAGTACTTC

D gene: -
clone size: -
V gene: TRBV4-1
J gene: TRBJ2-5
CDR3 protein: CASSQDWGPRTQYF
CDR3 DNA: TGCGCCAGCAGCCAAGACTGGGGCCCCAGGACCCAGTACTTC

D gene: -
clone size: -
V gene: TRBV28
J gene: TRBJ1-2
CDR3 protein: CASRVAYGYTF
CDR3 DNA: TGTGCCAGCAGGGTGGCTTATGGCTACACCTTC

D gene: -
clone size: -
V gene: TRBV6-1
J gene: TRBJ2-1
CDR3 protein: CASSESQKGDEQFF
CDR3 DNA: TGTGCCAGCAGTGAGAGTCAAAAGGGGGATGAGCAGTTCTTC

D gene: -
clone size: -
V gene: TRBV7-7
J gene: TRBJ2-5
CDR3 protein: CASSLNQETQYF
CDR3 DNA: TGTGCTAGCAGCTTGAACCAAGAGACCCAGTACTTC

D gene: -
clone size: -
V gene: TRBV3-1/TRBV3-2
J gene: TRBJ2-7
CDR3 protein: CASSQANYEQYF
CDR3 DNA: TGTGCCAGCAGCCAAGCCAACTACGAGCAGTACTTC

D gene: -
clone size: -
V gene: TRBV30
J gene: TRBJ2-7
CDR3 protein: CAWVYRDCHEQYF
CDR3 DNA: TGTGCCTGGGTTTACAGGGATTGCCACGAGCAGTACTTC

D gene: -
clone size: once
V gene: TRBV6-1
J gene: TRBJ1-2
CDR3 protein: CASSETGEYGYTF
CDR3 DNA: TGTGCCAGCAGTGAGACAGGCGAGTATGGCTACACCTTC

D gene: -
clone size: -
V gene: TRBV3-1/TRBV3-2
J gene: TRBJ1-4
CDR3 protein: CASSSQPNEKLFF
CDR3 DNA: TGTGCCAGCAGCTCCCAACCGAATGAAAAACTGTTTTTT

D gene: TRBD1
clone size: -
V gene: TRBV19
J gene: TRBJ1-2
CDR3 protein: CASSIQGVSGGYTF
CDR3 DNA: TGTGCCAGTAGTATACAGGGGGTGTCTGGTGGCTACACCTTC

D gene: -
clone size: -
V gene: TRBV18
J gene: TRBJ1-1
CDR3 protein: CASTGARGQEAFF
CDR3 DNA: TGTGCCAGTACTGGGGCGAGAGGACAGGAAGCTTTCTTT

D gene: -
clone size: -
V gene: TRBV4-2
J gene: TRBJ2-2
CDR3 protein: CASSQGEGVSGELFF
CDR3 DNA: TGTGCCAGCAGCCAAGGGGAAGGGGTTTCAGGGGAGCTGTTTTTT

D gene: -
clone size: -
V gene: TRBV2
J gene: TRBJ2-7
CDR3 protein: CASSRGEYEQYF
CDR3 DNA: TGTGCCAGCAGCAGGGGGGAATACGAGCAGTACTTC

D gene: -
clone size: -
V gene: TRBV6-6
J gene: TRBJ1-1
CDR3 protein: CASSIELNTEAFF
CDR3 DNA: TGTGCCAGCAGTATTGAACTGAACACTGAAGCTTTCTTT

D gene: -
clone size: -
V gene: TRBV27
J gene: TRBJ2-2
CDR3 protein: CASKFFTGELFF
CDR3 DNA: TGTGCCAGCAAATTTTTCACCGGGGAGCTGTTTTTT

D gene: -
clone size: -
V gene: TRBV28
J gene: TRBJ1-6
CDR3 protein: CASSLRQSFNSPLHF
CDR3 DNA: TGTGCCAGCAGTTTGCGCCAGTCTTTTAATTCACCCCTCCACTTT

D gene: TRBD2
clone size: -
V gene: TRBV7-7
J gene: TRBJ2-7
CDR3 protein: CASSLGLAEEQYF
CDR3 DNA: TGTGCCAGCAGCTTGGGACTAGCGGAAGAGCAGTACTTC

D gene: -
clone size: -
V gene: TRBV11-2
J gene: TRBJ1-1
CDR3 protein: CASSLEVPPFEGAFF
CDR3 DNA: TGTGCCAGCAGCTTAGAGGTACCCCCATTTGAGGGAGCTTTCTTT

D gene: TRBD2
clone size: -
V gene: TRBV13
J gene: TRBJ2-3
CDR3 protein: CASSLAGGSTDTQYF
CDR3 DNA: TGTGCCAGCAGCCTAGCGGGAGGGTCCACAGATACGCAGTATTTT

D gene: -
clone size: few
V gene: TRBV11-2
J gene: TRBJ1-5
CDR3 protein: CASSLEGGNLPQHF
CDR3 DNA: TGTGCCAGCAGCTTAGAGGGAGGGAATCTGCCCCAGCATTTT

D gene: TRBD2
clone size: -
V gene: TRBV5-1
J gene: TRBJ2-3
CDR3 protein: CASRSTSGPPTDTQYF
CDR3 DNA: TGCGCCAGCAGATCTACTAGCGGGCCCCCCACAGATACGCAGTATTTT

D gene: TRBD2
clone size: -
V gene: TRBV4-1
J gene: TRBJ2-4
CDR3 protein: CASSQGLAGGPAKNIQYF
CDR3 DNA: TGCGCCAGCAGCCAGGGACTAGCGGGGGGGCCGGCCAAAAACATTCAGTACTTC

D gene: -
clone size: -
V gene: TRBV28
J gene: TRBJ2-5
CDR3 protein: CASSLRRGWETQYF
CDR3 DNA: TGTGCCAGCAGTTTGAGACGTGGGTGGGAGACCCAGTACTTC

D gene: TRBD1
clone size: -
V gene: TRBV5-1
J gene: TRBJ2-1
CDR3 protein: CASSLAGQGYSNEQFF
CDR3 DNA: TGCGCCAGCAGCTTGGCCGGACAGGGTTATAGCAATGAGCAGTTCTTC

D gene: -
clone size: -
V gene: TRBV7-3
J gene: TRBJ2-1
CDR3 protein: CASSVEALAHEQFF
CDR3 DNA: TGTGCCAGCAGCGTCGAGGCCCTGGCCCATGAGCAGTTCTTC

D gene: -
clone size: few
V gene: TRBV11-2
J gene: TRBJ1-1
CDR3 protein: CASSLQGATEAFF
CDR3 DNA: TGTGCCAGCAGCCTACAGGGTGCCACTGAAGCTTTCTTT

D gene: -
clone size: once
V gene: TRBV13
J gene: TRBJ2-1
CDR3 protein: CASSQGAPGSYNEQFF
CDR3 DNA: TGTGCCAGCAGCCAAGGAGCACCGGGCTCCTACAATGAGCAGTTCTTC

D gene: TRBD2
clone size: -
V gene: TRBV9
J gene: TRBJ2-5
CDR3 protein: CASSDGTSGGPEETQYF
CDR3 DNA: TGTGCCAGCAGCGACGGGACTAGCGGGGGACCTGAAGAGACCCAGTACTTC

D gene: TRBD2
clone size: -
V gene: TRBV13
J gene: TRBJ2-5
CDR3 protein: CASSLGGTSGSKGETQYF
CDR3 DNA: TGTGCCAGCAGCTTAGGCGGGACTAGCGGGAGCAAGGGAGAGACCCAGTACTTC

D gene: -
clone size: -
V gene: TRBV9
J gene: TRBJ1-2
CDR3 protein: CASSALGTAANYGYTF
CDR3 DNA: TGTGCCAGCAGCGCCTTAGGGACCGCCGCTAACTATGGCTACACCTTC

D gene: -
clone size: -
V gene: TRBV5-4
J gene: TRBJ1-2
CDR3 protein: CASSLRGGKNGYTF
CDR3 DNA: TGTGCCAGCAGCTTGCGGGGCGGTAAAAATGGCTACACCTTC

D gene: -
clone size: -
V gene: TRBV6-5
J gene: TRBJ1-2
CDR3 protein: CASSYGRGGGYTF
CDR3 DNA: TGTGCCAGCAGTTACGGCAGGGGAGGTGGCTACACCTTC

D gene: -
clone size: -
V gene: TRBV7-2
J gene: TRBJ1-1
CDR3 protein: CASSLDSGGREAFF
CDR3 DNA: TGTGCCAGCAGCTTAGACTCGGGCGGCAGGGAAGCTTTCTTT

D gene: -
clone size: -
V gene: TRBV29-1
J gene: TRBJ2-4
CDR3 protein: CSVAGGMWAKNIQYF
CDR3 DNA: TGCAGCGTTGCCGGGGGCATGTGGGCCAAAAACATTCAGTACTTC

D gene: -
clone size: -
V gene: TRBV19
J gene: TRBJ2-5
CDR3 protein: CASSPRGGRNSETQYF
CDR3 DNA: TGTGCCAGTAGTCCTCGTGGTGGACGCAATAGCGAGACCCAGTACTTC

D gene: -
clone size: -
V gene: TRBV28
J gene: TRBJ1-1
CDR3 protein: CASSSPHGGPEWDTEAFF
CDR3 DNA: TGTGCCAGCAGTTCGCCACATGGAGGACCCGAGTGGGACACTGAAGCTTTCTTT

D gene: -
clone size: -
V gene: TRBV12-5
J gene: TRBJ2-7
CDR3 protein: CASGYPRGGEQYF
CDR3 DNA: TGTGCTAGTGGTTACCCGCGAGGGGGCGAGCAGTACTTC

D gene: TRBD2
clone size: once
V gene: TRBV4-1
J gene: TRBJ2-5
CDR3 protein: CATRRPGLAGGKPPRERETQYF
CDR3 DNA: TGCGCCACCCGCCGGCCGGGACTAGCGGGAGGTAAACCTCCCAGGGAGAGAGAGACCCAGTACTTC

D gene: -
clone size: -
V gene: TRBV4-1
J gene: TRBJ2-7
CDR3 protein: CASSQYGNIYEQYF
CDR3 DNA: TGCGCCAGCAGCCAGTACGGAAACATCTACGAGCAGTACTTC

D gene: -
clone size: -
V gene: TRBV10-1
J gene: TRBJ2-7
CDR3 protein: CASTACRLPYEQYF
CDR3 DNA: TGCGCCAGCACCGCCTGCAGATTACCCTACGAGCAGTACTTC

D gene: -
clone size: -
V gene: TRBV6-6
J gene: TRBJ1-6
CDR3 protein: CASTLFRDGSPLHF
CDR3 DNA: TGTGCCAGCACCTTATTCAGGGACGGTTCACCCCTCCACTTT

D gene: -
clone size: -
V gene: TRBV11-1
J gene: TRBJ2-7
CDR3 protein: CASSLIGQLSYEQYF
CDR3 DNA: TGTGCCAGCAGCTTAATTGGGCAGCTGAGCTACGAGCAGTACTTC

D gene: TRBD2
clone size: -
V gene: TRBV5-1
J gene: TRBJ2-1
CDR3 protein: CASSYGLAGPPLYIEQFF
CDR3 DNA: TGCGCCAGCAGCTATGGACTAGCGGGTCCCCCCCTCTACATTGAGCAGTTCTTC

D gene: TRBD2
clone size: -
V gene: TRBV5-1
J gene: TRBJ2-1
CDR3 protein: CASSLTSGGNEQFF
CDR3 DNA: TGCGCCAGCAGCTTGACTAGCGGGGGGAATGAGCAGTTCTTC

D gene: TRBD1
clone size: -
V gene: TRBV19
J gene: TRBJ2-1
CDR3 protein: CASSIGQGAYNEQFF
CDR3 DNA: TGTGCCAGTAGTATAGGTCAGGGGGCTTACAATGAGCAGTTCTTC